A selection of T cell receptor beta chains follows, all from one sample in a study of cytomegalovirus exposure and HLA in healthy donors. TCRdb's table, derived via immunoSEQ multiplex PCR, lists solely in-frame clones and lacks some. Of about 200,000 clones detected, over 60% appear once; the ten largest clones hold around 1%. The sample was PBMCs. The receptors shown here come from a woman aged 40 to 50 in good health and CMV-seronegative. The CDR3 runs from the conserved cysteine through the conserved F or W. The order of the fields is clone size, D gene, V gene, J gene, CDR3 DNA, CDR3 protein. A D gene is named only where the DNA matches it firmly. Size is omitted from some rows. Given values are once, few, many or a class for expanded clones.

.	.	TRBV5-5	TRBJ1-5	TGTGCCAGCAGCTTGGGGGGCACGAGGCCCCAGCATTTT	CASSLGGTRPQHF
once	TRBD2	TRBV5-6	TRBJ2-3	TGTGCCAGCAGCCGGAGACGGACTAGCGGGAGTGGCACAGATACGCAGTATTTT	CASSRRRTSGSGTDTQYF
.	.	TRBV6-1	TRBJ1-1	TGTGCCAGCAGTGAGGGGGGAGCCGGAGCTTTCTTT	CASSEGGAGAFF
.	.	TRBV7-9	TRBJ2-2	TGTGCCAGCAGCCTTAATAACAGGGCGAACACCGGGGAGCTGTTTTTT	CASSLNNRANTGELFF
.	.	TRBV7-9	TRBJ1-3	TGTGCCAGCAGCGGTAGTCCGTCTGGAAACACCATATATTTT	CASSGSPSGNTIYF
.	TRBD1	TRBV28	TRBJ2-7	TGTGCCAGCAGACCGACAGGGAACGAGCAGTACTTC	CASRPTGNEQYF
.	TRBD2	TRBV6-5	TRBJ2-2	TGTGCCAGCAGTCCTACGGGAGGGGCCGGGGAGCTGTTTTTT	CASSPTGGAGELFF
once	.	TRBV7-9	TRBJ1-4	TGTGCCAGCAGCCCCATAGGCGGGGCGGATGAAAAACTGTTTTTT	CASSPIGGADEKLFF
.	.	TRBV6-5	TRBJ2-1	TGTGCCAGCAGTCCCCGGGACTTTTACAATGAGCAGTTCTTC	CASSPRDFYNEQFF
.	.	TRBV28	TRBJ1-2	TGTGCCAGCAGCCCTCCCCCAGGGATGGGCTATGGCTACACCTTC	CASSPPPGMGYGYTF
.	.	TRBV11-3	TRBJ2-6	TGTGCCAGCAGCTCGACAGGTGACGTCCTGACTTTC	CASSSTGDVLTF
.	TRBD1	TRBV27	TRBJ1-1	TGTGCCAGCAGTTTTGACAGGGCGGGGAACACTGAAGCTTTCTTT	CASSFDRAGNTEAFF